This T cell receptor beta chain came from a study of shared clonotypes between healthy human individuals. This clone was observed a handful of times. Its antigen is not identified. CD4+ cells yielded CD45RA+ naive and CD45RA-negative memory subsets. Broader study findings: What limited the represented genetic and exposure-history diversity was the small number of donors. Sorted-subset sequencing, rarefaction showed, was incomplete despite large depth.

Per the germline V gene, CDR1 is MDHEN and CDR2 is SYDVKM. Trimming cost V 6 bases and J 4 bases, with 12 bases left between them. The CDR3 is made up of 13 amino acids. For each subset, genomic DNA was distributed in equal portions over several immunoSEQ plates. Produced via immunoSEQ multiplex PCR; TCRdb's table is partial and in-frame only. In the table there are about a million clones, 75% of which are singletons. This receptor was taken from a man younger than 35 in good health. V usage is TRBV28 and J usage is TRBJ1-2, with a tentative D call TRBD1 (5 bases). Sample: memory CD4+ T cells sorted from blood. Subset specified: CD45RA-negative fraction. DNA for the CDR3: TGTGCCAGCAGCGAGACAGCGGGCTATGGCTACACCTTC. Its translation: CASSETAGYGYTF.